The following is a T cell receptor beta chain sequence with its context. This sample was included in a study of blood T cell repertoires in COVID-19. Study details: In each case, the material was cDNA or gDNA derived from T cells, B-cell-depleted T cells, or PBMCs.

Followed over time, Seattle patients had been enrolled while infection was active. This CDR3 is built from 13 residues. Germline V gives CDR1 MNHEY, CDR2 SMNVEV (reference sequence). V lost 7 bases, J lost 3 bases, and 10 bases lay in between. In the source study's methods: Counts of nucleated cells, estimated from reference gene primer amplification, were obtained. Some clones are missing from TCRdb's copy, which holds only in-frame ones; the method was immunoSEQ multiplex PCR. V and J calls and clone size are given by that table; D and trimming were obtained from the DNA. Counted here are roughly 240,000 clones, about 82% occurring once; the ten biggest clones make up approximately 6%.

The clonotype originates from a woman of 80 years or more with COVID-19, enrolled during active disease. The rearrangement joins TRBV27 to TRBJ2-1; D possibly corresponds to TRBD2 (6 bases). The sequenced material came from peripheral blood. The CDR3 protein is CASTDGGYNEQFF. The CDR3 DNA sequence: TGTGCCAGCACCGACGGGGGCTACAATGAGCAGTTCTTC.